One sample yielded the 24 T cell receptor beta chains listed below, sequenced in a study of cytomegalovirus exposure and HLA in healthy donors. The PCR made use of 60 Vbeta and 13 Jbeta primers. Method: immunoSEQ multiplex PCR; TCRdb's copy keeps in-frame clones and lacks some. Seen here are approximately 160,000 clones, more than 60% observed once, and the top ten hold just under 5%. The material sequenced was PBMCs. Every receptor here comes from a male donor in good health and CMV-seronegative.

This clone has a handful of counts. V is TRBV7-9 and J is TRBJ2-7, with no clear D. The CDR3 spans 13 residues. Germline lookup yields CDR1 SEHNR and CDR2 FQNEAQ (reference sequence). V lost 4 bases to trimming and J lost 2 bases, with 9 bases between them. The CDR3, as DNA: TGTGCCAGCAGCTCCAATGCGGCCTACGAGCAGTACTTC. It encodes CASSSNAAYEQYF.

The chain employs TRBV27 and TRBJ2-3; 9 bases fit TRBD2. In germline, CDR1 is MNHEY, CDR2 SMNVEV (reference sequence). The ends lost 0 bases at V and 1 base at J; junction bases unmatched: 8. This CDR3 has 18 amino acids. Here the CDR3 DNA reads TGTGCCAGCAGTTTATCCCCTGCGCGGGGGGGACGCACAGATACGCAGTATTTT. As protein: CASSLSPARGGRTDTQYF.

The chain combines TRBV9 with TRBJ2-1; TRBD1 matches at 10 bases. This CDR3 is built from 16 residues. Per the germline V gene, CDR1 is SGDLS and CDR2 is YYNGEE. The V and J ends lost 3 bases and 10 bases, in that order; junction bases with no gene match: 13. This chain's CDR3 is CASSEAGTGVRGEQFF. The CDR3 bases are TGTGCCAGCAGCGAGGCCGGGACAGGGGTAAGGGGGGAGCAGTTCTTC.

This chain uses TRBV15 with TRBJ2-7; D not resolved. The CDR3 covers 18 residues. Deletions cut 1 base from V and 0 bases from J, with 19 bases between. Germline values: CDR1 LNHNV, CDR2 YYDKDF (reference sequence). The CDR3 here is CATSRGSLRKESSYEQYF. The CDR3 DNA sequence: TGTGCCACCAGCAGAGGTTCCCTTCGTAAGGAGAGCTCCTACGAGCAGTACTTC. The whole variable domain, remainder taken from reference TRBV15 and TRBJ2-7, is DAMVIQNPRYQVTQFGKPVTLSCSQTLNHNVMYWYQQKSSQAPKLLFHYYDKDFNNEADTPDNFQSRRPNTSFCFLDIRSPGLGDTAMYLCATSRGSLRKESSYEQYFGPGTRLTVT.

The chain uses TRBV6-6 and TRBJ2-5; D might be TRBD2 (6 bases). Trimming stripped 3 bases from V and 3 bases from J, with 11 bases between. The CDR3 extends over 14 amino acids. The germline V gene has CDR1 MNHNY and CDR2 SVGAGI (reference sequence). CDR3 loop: CASSYGGNKETQYF. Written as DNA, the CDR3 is TGTGCCAGCAGTTATGGAGGGAACAAAGAGACCCAGTACTTC.

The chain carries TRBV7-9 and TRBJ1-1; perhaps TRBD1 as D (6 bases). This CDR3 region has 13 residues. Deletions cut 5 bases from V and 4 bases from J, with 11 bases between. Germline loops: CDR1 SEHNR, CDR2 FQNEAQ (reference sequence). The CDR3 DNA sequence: TGTGCCAGCAGCCCGGACAGTTTCACTGAAGCTTTCTTT. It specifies CASSPDSFTEAFF.

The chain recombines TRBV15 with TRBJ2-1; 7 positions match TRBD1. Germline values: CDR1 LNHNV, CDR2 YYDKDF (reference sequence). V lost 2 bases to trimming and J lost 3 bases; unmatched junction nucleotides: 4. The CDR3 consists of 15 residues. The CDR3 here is CATSRKGTDYNEQFF. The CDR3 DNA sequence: TGTGCCACCAGCAGAAAAGGGACAGACTACAATGAGCAGTTCTTC. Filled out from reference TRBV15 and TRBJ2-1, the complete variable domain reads DAMVIQNPRYQVTQFGKPVTLSCSQTLNHNVMYWYQQKSSQAPKLLFHYYDKDFNNEADTPDNFQSRRPNTSFCFLDIRSPGLGDTAMYLCATSRKGTDYNEQFFGPGTRLTVL.

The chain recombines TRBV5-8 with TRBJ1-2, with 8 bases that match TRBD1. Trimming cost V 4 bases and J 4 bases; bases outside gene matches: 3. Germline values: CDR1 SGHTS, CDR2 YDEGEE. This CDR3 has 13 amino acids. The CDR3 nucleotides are TGTGCCAGCAGCCTGGGACAGGTCTATGGCTACACCTTC. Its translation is CASSLGQVYGYTF. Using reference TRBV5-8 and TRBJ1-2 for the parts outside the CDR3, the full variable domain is EAGVTQSPTHLIKTRGQQATLRCSPISGHTSVYWYQQALGLGLQFLLWYDEGEERNRGNFPPRFSGRQFPNYSSELNVNALELEDSALYLCASSLGQVYGYTFGSGTRLTVV.

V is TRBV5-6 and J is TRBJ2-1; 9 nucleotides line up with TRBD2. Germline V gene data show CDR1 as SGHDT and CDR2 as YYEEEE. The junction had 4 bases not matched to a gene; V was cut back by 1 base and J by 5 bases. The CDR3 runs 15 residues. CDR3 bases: TGTGCCAGCAGCTTGAGATTAGCGGGAGACAATGAGCAGTTCTTC. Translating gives CASSLRLAGDNEQFF.

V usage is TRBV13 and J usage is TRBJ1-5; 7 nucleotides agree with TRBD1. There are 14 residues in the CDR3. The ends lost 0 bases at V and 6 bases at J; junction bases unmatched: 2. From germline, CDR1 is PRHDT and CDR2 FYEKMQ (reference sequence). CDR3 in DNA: TGTGCCAGCAGCTTAGGGACAGGGATTCAGCCCCAGCATTTT. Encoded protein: CASSLGTGIQPQHF.

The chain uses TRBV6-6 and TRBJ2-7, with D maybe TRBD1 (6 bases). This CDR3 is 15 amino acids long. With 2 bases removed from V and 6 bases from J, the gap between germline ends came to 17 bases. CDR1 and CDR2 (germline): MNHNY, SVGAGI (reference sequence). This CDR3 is CASSYIRTVRSEQYF. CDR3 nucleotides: TGTGCCAGCAGTTACATTAGGACAGTAAGAAGCGAGCAGTACTTC.

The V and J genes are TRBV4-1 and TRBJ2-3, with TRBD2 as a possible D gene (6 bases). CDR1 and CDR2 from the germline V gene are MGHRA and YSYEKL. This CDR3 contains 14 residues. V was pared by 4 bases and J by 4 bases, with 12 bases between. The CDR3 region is CASSPRDSPDTQYF. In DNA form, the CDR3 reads TGCGCCAGCAGCCCTAGGGACTCCCCAGATACGCAGTATTTT.

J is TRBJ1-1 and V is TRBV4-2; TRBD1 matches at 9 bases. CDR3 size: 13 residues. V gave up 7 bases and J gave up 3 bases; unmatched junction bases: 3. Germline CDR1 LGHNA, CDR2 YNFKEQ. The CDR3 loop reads CASTGQGYTEAFF. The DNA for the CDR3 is TGTGCCAGCACAGGACAGGGGTACACTGAAGCTTTCTTT.

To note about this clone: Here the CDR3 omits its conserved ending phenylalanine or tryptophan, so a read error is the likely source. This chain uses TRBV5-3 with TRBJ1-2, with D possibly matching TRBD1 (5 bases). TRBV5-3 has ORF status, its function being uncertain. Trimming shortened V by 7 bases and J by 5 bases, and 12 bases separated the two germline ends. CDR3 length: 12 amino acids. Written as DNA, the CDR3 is TGTGCCAGAGCGGGACGGTATTATGGCTACACCCTC. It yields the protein CARAGRYYGYTL.

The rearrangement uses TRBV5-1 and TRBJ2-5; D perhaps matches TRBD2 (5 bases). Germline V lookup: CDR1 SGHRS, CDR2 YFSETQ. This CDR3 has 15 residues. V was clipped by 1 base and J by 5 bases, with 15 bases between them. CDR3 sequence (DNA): TGCGCCAGCAGCTTGTTCGGCGGGTCGGGGGAGACCCAGTACTTC. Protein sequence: CASSLFGGSGETQYF.

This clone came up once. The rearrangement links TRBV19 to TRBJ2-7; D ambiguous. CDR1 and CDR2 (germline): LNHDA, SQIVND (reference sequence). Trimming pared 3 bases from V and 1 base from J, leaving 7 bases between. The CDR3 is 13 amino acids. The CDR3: CASSISVSYEQYF. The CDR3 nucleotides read TGTGCCAGTAGTATCTCGGTTTCCTACGAGCAGTACTTC. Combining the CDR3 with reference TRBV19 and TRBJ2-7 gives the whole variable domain DGGITQSPKYLFRKEGQNVTLSCEQNLNHDAMYWYRQDPGQGLRLIYYSQIVNDFQKGDIAEGYSVSREKKESFPLTVTSAQKNPTAFYLCASSISVSYEQYFGPGTRLTVT.

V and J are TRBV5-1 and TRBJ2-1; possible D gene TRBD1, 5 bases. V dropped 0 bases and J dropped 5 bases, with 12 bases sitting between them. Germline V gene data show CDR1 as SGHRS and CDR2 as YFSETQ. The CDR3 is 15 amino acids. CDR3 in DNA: TGCGCCAGCAGCTTGGGACAGACGGCGGACAATGAGCAGTTCTTC. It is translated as CASSLGQTADNEQFF.

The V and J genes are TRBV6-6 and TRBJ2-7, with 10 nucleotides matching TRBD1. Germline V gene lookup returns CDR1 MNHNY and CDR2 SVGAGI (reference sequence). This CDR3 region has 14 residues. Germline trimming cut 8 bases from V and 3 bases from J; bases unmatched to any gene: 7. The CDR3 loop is CASLQGTGDYEQYF. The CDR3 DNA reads TGTGCCAGCTTGCAGGGGACAGGGGACTACGAGCAGTACTTC.

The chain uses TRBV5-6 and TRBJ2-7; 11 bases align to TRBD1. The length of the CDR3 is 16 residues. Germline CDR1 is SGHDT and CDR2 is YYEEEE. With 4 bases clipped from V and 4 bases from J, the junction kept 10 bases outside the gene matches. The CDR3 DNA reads TGTGCCAGCAGCCTGGCGGTGGGGACAGGGGGTTACGAGCAGTACTTC. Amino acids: CASSLAVGTGGYEQYF.

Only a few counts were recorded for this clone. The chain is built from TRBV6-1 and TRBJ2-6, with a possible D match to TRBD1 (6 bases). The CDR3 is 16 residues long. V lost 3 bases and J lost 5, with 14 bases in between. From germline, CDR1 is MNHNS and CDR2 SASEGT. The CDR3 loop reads CASSETTGSWANVLTF. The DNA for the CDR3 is TGTGCCAGCAGTGAGACCACAGGGAGTTGGGCCAACGTCCTGACTTTC.

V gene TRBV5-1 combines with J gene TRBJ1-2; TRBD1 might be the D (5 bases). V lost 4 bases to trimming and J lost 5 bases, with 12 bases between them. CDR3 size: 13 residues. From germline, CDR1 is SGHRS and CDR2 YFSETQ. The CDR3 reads CASSGTGFYGYTF. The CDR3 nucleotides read TGCGCCAGCAGCGGTACAGGATTTTATGGCTACACCTTC.

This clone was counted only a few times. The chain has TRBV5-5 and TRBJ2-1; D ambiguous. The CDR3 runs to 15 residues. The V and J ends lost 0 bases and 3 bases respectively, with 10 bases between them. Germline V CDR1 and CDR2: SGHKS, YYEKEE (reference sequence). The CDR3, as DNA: TGTGCCAGCAGCTTGGCGGTCATGATCTACAATGAGCAGTTCTTC. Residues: CASSLAVMIYNEQFF.

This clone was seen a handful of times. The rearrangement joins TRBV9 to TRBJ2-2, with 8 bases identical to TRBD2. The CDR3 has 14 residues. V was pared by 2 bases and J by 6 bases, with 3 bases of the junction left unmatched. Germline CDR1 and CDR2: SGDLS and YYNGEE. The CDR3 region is CASSVRGGAGELFF. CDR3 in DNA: TGTGCCAGCAGCGTTCGGGGGGGCGCCGGGGAGCTGTTTTTT.

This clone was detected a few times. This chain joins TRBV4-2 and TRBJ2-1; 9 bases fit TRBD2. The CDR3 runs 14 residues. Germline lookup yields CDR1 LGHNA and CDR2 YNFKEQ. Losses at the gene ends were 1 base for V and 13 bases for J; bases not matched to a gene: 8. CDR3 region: CASSQASSGEGQFF. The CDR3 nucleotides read TGTGCCAGCAGCCAAGCCTCTAGCGGGGAGGGACAGTTCTTC.